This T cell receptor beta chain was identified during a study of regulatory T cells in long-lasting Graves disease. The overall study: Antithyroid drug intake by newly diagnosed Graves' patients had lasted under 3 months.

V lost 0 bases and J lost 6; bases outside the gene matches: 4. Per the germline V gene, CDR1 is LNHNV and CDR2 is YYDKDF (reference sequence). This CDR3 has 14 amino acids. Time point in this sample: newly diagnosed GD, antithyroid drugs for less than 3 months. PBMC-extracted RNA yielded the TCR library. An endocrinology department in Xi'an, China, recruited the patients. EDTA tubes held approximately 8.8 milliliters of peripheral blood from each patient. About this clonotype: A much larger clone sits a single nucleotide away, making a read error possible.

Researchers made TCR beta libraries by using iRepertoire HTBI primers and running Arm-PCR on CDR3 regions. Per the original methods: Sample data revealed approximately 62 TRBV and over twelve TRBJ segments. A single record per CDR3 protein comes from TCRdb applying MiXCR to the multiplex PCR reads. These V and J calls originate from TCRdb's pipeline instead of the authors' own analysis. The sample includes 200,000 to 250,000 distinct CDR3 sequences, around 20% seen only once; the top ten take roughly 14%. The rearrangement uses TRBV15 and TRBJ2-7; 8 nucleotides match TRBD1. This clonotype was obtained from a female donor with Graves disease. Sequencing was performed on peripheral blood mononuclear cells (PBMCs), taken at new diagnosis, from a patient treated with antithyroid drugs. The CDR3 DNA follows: TGTGCCACCAGCAGAGACAGGGGGCCGATCGAGCAGTACTTC. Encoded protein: CATSRDRGPIEQYF.